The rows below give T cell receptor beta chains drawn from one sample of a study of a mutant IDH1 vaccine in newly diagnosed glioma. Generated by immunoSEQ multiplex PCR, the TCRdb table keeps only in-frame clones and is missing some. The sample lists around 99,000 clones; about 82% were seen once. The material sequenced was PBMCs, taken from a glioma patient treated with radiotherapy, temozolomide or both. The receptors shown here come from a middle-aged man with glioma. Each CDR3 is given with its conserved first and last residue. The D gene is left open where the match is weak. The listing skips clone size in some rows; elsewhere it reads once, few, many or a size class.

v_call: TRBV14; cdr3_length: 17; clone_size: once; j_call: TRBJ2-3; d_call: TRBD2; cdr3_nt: TGTGCCAGCAGCCCGTGGACTAGCGGGGGGGACACAGATACGCAGTATTTT; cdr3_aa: CASSPWTSGGDTDTQYF
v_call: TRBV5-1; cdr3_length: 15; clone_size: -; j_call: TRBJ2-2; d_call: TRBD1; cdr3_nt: TGCGCCAGCAGCTTGGGACAGGGGAACACCGGGGAGCTGTTTTTT; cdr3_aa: CASSLGQGNTGELFF
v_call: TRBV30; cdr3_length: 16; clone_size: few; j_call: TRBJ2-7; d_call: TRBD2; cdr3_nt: TGTGCCTGGAGTTTCCCGGGACTAGCGACTTCCTACGAGCAGTACTTC; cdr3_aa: CAWSFPGLATSYEQYF
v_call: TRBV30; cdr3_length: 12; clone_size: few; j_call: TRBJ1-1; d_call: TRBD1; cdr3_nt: TGTGCCTGGGGCGACAGGGCCACTGAAGCTTTCTTT; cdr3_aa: CAWGDRATEAFF
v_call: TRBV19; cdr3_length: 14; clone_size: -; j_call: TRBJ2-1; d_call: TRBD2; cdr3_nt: TGTGCCAGTACTATACAAGGGGGGACTAGTGAGCAGTTCTTC; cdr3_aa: CASTIQGGTSEQFF
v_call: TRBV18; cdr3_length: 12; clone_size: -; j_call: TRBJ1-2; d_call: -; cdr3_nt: TGTGCCAGCTCACCGGGGGATTATGGCTACACCTTC; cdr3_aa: CASSPGDYGYTF
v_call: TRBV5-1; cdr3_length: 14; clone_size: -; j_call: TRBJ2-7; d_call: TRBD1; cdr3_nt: TGCGCCAGCAGCCAGGGACAGGGTATGTACGAGCAGTACTTC; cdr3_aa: CASSQGQGMYEQYF
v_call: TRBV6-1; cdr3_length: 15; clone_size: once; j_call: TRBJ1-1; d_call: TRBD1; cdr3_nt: TGTGCCAGCAGTGTGACAGGGGTGGTGAACACTGAAGCTTTCTTT; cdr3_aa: CASSVTGVVNTEAFF
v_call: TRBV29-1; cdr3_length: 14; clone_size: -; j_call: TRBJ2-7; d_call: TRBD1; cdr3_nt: TGCAGCGTTGTAAGGGGGACAGGGCCCTACGAGCAGTACTTC; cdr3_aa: CSVVRGTGPYEQYF
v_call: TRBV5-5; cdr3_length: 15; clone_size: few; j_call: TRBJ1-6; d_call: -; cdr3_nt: TGTGCCAGCAGCTTTAAACCCACAGAAAATTCACCCCTCCACTTT; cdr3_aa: CASSFKPTENSPLHF
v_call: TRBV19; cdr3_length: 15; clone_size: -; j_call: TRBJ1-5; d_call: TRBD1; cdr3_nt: TGTGCCAGTATCCAGACAGGGCTCAGCAATCAGCCCCAGCATTTT; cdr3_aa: CASIQTGLSNQPQHF
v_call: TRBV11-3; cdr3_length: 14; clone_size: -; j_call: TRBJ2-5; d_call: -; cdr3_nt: TGTGCCAGCAGCCCGAGAAACCCTCAAGAGACCCAGTACTTC; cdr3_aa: CASSPRNPQETQYF
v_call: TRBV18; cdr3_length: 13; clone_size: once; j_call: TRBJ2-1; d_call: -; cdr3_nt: TGTGCCAGCTCACCACAACAGATCGATGAGCAGTTCTTC; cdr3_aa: CASSPQQIDEQFF
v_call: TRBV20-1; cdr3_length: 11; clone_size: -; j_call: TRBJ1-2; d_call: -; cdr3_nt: TGCAGTGCTGCCCAATTTGGGGGCTACACCTTC; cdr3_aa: CSAAQFGGYTF
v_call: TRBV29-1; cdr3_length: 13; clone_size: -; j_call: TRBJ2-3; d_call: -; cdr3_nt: TGCAGCGTTGATCAGGACCTCACAGATACGCAGTATTTT; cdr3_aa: CSVDQDLTDTQYF
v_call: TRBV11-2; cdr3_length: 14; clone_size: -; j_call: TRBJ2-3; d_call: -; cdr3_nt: TGTGCCAGCAGCTTAGATTACGGCACAGATACGCAGTATTTT; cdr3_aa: CASSLDYGTDTQYF
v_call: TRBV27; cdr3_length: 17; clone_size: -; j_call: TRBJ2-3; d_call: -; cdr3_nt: TGTGCCAGCAGTTTAGGGCCTTCGGGGGCTAGCACAGATACGCAGTATTTT; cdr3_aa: CASSLGPSGASTDTQYF
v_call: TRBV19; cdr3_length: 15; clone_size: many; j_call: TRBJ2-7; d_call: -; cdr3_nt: TGTGCCAGTAGTATAGCCGGGGACACGGGCTACGAGCAGTACTTC; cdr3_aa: CASSIAGDTGYEQYF
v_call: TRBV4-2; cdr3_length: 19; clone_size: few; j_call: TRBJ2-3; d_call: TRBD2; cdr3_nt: TGTGCCAGCAGCCAAGATAGCACTAGCGTAGCTTCTAGCACAGATACGCAGTATTTT; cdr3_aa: CASSQDSTSVASSTDTQYF
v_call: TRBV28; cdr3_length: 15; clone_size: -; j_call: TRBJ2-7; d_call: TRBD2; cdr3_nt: TGTGCCAGCAGTTTAGGGTCCGGGAGGGCCTACGAGCAGTACTTC; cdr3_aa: CASSLGSGRAYEQYF
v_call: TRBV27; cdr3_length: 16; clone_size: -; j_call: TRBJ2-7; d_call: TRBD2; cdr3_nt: TGTGCCAGCAGCCGTCTCGGGGCGGGAGACTCCTACGAGCAGTACTTC; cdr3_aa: CASSRLGAGDSYEQYF
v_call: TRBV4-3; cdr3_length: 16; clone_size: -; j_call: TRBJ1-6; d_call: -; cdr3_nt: TGCGCCAGCAGCCAAGAAAGGGGGATCGGAAGTTCACCCCTCCACTTT; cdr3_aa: CASSQERGIGSSPLHF
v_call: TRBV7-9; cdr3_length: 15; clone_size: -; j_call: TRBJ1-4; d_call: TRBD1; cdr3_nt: TGTGCCAGCAGCTCTAGGACAGGGAGAGGAGAAAAACTGTTTTTT; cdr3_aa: CASSSRTGRGEKLFF
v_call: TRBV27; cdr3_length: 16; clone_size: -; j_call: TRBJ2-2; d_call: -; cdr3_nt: TGTGCCAGCAGCCTCATGGGGGATGGGAACACCGGGGAGCTGTTTTTT; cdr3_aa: CASSLMGDGNTGELFF
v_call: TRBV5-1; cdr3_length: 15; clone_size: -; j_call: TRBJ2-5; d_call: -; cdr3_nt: TGCGCCAGCAGCTTGACAGGCCCCAAGGGAGAGACCCAGTACTTC; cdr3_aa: CASSLTGPKGETQYF
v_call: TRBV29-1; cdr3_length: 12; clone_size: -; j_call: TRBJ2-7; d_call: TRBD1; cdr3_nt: TGCAGCGCATACAGGGGTAACTACGAGCAGTACTTC; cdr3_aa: CSAYRGNYEQYF
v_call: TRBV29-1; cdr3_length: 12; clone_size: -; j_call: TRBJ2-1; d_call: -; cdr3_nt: TGCAGCGCCACTCGGGGGTCCAATGAGCAGTTCTTC; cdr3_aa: CSATRGSNEQFF
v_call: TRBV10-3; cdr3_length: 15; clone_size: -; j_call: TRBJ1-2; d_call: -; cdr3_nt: TGTGCCATCAGTGAGGGCCCCCCCGGGAACAGTGGCTACACCTTC; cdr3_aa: CAISEGPPGNSGYTF
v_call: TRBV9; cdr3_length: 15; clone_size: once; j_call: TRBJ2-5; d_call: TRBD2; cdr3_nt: TGTGCCAGCAGCGGGGGAGCGGGGGGCCGTGGGACCCAGTACTTC; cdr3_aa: CASSGGAGGRGTQYF
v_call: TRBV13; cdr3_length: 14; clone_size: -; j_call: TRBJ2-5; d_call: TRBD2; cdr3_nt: TGTGCCAGCAGCCCCCTGTGGGGGGGAACGACCCAGTACTTC; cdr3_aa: CASSPLWGGTTQYF
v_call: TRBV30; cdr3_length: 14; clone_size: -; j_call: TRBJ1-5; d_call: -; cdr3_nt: TGTGCCTGGAGTGTACCAGGGTCCCGTACGTCCCAGCATTTT; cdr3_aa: CAWSVPGSRTSQHF
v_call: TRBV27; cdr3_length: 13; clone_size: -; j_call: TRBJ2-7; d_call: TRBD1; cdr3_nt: TGTGCCAGCACCCCCTTCGACAGGGGCGAGCAGTACTTC; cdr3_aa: CASTPFDRGEQYF
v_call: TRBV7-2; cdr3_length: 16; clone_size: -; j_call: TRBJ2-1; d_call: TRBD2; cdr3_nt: TGTGCCAGCAGCTTAGCGGCGACTAGCCGGGCCAATGAGCAGTTCTTC; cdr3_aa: CASSLAATSRANEQFF
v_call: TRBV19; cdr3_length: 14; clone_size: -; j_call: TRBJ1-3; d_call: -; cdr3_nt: TGTGCCAGTATTCCCCAGAGCTCTGGAAACACCATATATTTT; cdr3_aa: CASIPQSSGNTIYF
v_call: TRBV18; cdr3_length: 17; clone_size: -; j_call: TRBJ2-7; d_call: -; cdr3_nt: TGTGCCAGCTCACCAATGGCCTCAGGGCGGAGCTCCTACGAGCAGTACTTC; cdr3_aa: CASSPMASGRSSYEQYF
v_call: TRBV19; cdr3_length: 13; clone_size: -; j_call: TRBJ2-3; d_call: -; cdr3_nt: TGTGCCAGTAGGCACAGCTCCACAGATACGCAGTATTTT; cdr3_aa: CASRHSSTDTQYF
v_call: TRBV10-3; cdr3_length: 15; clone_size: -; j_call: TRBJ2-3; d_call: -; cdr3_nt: TGTGCCATCAGTGAGTCACAGGGTAGCACAGATACGCAGTATTTT; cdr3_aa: CAISESQGSTDTQYF
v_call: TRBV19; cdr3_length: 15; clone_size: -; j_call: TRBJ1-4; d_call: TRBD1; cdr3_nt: TGTGCCAGTAGTATAGGAGGGGGCACTAATGAAAAACTGTTTTTT; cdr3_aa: CASSIGGGTNEKLFF
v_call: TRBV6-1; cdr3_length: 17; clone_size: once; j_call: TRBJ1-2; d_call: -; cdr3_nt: TGTGCCAGCAGTGAAGAAATGCGGGCAGCCTTTAACTATGGCTACACCTTC; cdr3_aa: CASSEEMRAAFNYGYTF
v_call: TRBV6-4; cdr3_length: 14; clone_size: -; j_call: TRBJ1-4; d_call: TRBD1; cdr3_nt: TGTGCCAGCAGCCCAGGGGGGGCGCGAGAAAAACTGTTTTTT; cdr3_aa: CASSPGGAREKLFF
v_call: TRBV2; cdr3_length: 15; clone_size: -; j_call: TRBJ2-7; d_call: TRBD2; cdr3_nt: TGTGCCAGCAGCGTTACTAGCGGGGCTAACTACGAGCAGTACTTC; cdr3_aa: CASSVTSGANYEQYF
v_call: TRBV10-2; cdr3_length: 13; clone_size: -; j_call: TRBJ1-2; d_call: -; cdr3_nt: TGCGCCAGCACCATGAGTGGGGTGTACGGCTACACCTTC; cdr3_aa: CASTMSGVYGYTF
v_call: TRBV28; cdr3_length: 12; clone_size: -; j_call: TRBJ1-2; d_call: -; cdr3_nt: TGTGCCAGCAGTTTTAGGGAGGCGGGCTACACCTTC; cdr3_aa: CASSFREAGYTF
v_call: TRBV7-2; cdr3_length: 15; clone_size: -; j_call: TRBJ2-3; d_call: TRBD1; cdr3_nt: TGTGCCAGCACCGAGACAGGGTATGGCACAGATACGCAGTATTTT; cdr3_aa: CASTETGYGTDTQYF
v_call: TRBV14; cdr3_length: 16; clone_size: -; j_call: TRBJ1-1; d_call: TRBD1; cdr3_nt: TGTGCCAGCAGCCAAGATCAGGGCAGGGGGTACACTGAAGCTTTCTTT; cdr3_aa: CASSQDQGRGYTEAFF